This TCR beta chain was identified in a study of blood T cells in healthy people across ages. This CDR3 has 16 residues. Germline loops: CDR1 SEHNR, CDR2 FQNEAQ (reference sequence). Germline trimming cut 8 bases from V and 5 bases from J; bases unmatched to any gene: 16. In the case of this clonotype: Its target is unknown.

A second PCR of 7 to 11 cycles used a sample-barcoded 5' primer and a J-beta primer mix. TCRdb itself ran the 5' RACE reads through MiXCR, one entry per CDR3 protein. The data show approximately 1,000,000 distinct CDR3 sequences, 40% to 45% seen once. Overall study results and limits: The recorded TCR beta diversity per million T cells decreased in a roughly linear manner with age. When one million T cells were used, diversity estimates were thought to be underestimates. Both naive CD4+ cell counts and diversity were greater in long-lived donors than in aged donors.

Sequencing used blood. This chain links TRBV7-9 with TRBJ2-3; 7 nucleotides agree with TRBD2. This clonotype originated in a woman between 55 and 75 years old in good health. The CDR3 loop is CASGPAFRLAEDTQYF. The CDR3 bases are TGTGCCAGCGGCCCCGCCTTCAGACTAGCAGAAGATACGCAGTATTTT.